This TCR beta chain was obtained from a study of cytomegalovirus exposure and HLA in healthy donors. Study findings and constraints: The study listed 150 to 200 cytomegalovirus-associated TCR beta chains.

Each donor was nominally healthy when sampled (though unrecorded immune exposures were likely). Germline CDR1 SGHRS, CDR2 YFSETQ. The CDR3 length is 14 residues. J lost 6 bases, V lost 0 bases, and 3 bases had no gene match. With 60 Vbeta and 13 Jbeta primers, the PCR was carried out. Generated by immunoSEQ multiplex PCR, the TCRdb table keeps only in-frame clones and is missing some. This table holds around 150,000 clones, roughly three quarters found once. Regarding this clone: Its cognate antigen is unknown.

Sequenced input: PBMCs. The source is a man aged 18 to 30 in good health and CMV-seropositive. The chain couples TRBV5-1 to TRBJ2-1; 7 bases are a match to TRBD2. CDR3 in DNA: TGCGCCAGCAGCTTGGGGACTAGTTTCAATGAGCAGTTCTTC. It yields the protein CASSLGTSFNEQFF.